What follows are 27 T cell receptor beta chains derived from one specimen sequenced in a study of identical twins. TCRdb passed the 5' RACE reads through MiXCR, listing each CDR3 protein once. The sample has hundreds of thousands of distinct CDR3 sequences, approximately 7% seen once. This same sample was also taken into another study, of yellow fever vaccine responses in identical twins.

The specimen sequenced was memory (CD45RO+) T cells sorted from blood. These receptors were collected from a woman under 30 in good health.

This clonotype has just a few counts. The chain joins TRBV20-1 to TRBJ2-1, with no clear D. Germline V lookup: CDR1 DFQATT, CDR2 SNEGSKA (reference sequence). The CDR3 spans 13 residues. V was shortened by 0 bases and J by 5 bases, with 8 bases between the two germline ends. The CDR3 sequence: CSARDLFDNEQFF. In nucleotides, the CDR3 is TGCAGTGCTAGAGATCTTTTCGACAATGAGCAGTTCTTC.

This clonotype was detected many times. The rearrangement joins TRBV12-3 or TRBV12-4 to TRBJ1-2; 7 bases fit TRBD1. The CDR3 consists of 14 residues. With 3 bases clipped from V and 6 bases from J, the junction kept 7 bases outside the gene matches. The CDR3 nucleotides read TGTGCCAGCAGTTTTTCCGACAGGGAGGATGGCTACACCTTC. Translating it yields CASSFSDREDGYTF.

The sample holds a few counts of this clonotype. The V gene is TRBV9, the J gene TRBJ2-2; D is undetermined. This CDR3 is 16 amino acids long. V dropped 0 bases and J dropped 1 base, with 10 bases sitting between them. Per germline, CDR1 SGDLS and CDR2 YYNGEE. This chain's CDR3 is CASSVGTALNTGELFF. The CDR3 DNA reads as TGTGCCAGCAGCGTAGGAACGGCCTTGAACACCGGGGAGCTGTTTTTT.

This clonotype was seen only a few times. The chain combines TRBV3-1 with TRBJ2-3; D remains unclear. The CDR3 covers 15 residues. Germline CDR1 reads LGHDT; CDR2 reads YNNKEL (reference sequence). V gave up 0 bases and J gave up 5 bases, with 12 bases separating them. This CDR3 reads CASSQDPSSEDTQYF. In DNA, the CDR3 is TGTGCCAGCAGCCAAGATCCTTCTTCGGAAGATACGCAGTATTTT.

This clonotype was picked up many times. J is TRBJ2-1 and V is TRBV15; no clear D gene. Trimming took 5 bases from V and 3 from J, leaving 8 bases between them. Germline V gene data show CDR1 as LNHNV and CDR2 as YYDKDF (reference sequence). The CDR3 consists of 13 residues. The CDR3 here is CATSFPYYNEQFF. CDR3 bases: TGTGCCACCAGCTTCCCTTACTACAATGAGCAGTTCTTC. The variable domain in full, with the rest retrieved from reference TRBV15 and TRBJ2-1, is DAMVIQNPRYQVTQFGKPVTLSCSQTLNHNVMYWYQQKSSQAPKLLFHYYDKDFNNEADTPDNFQSRRPNTSFCFLDIRSPGLGDTAMYLCATSFPYYNEQFFGPGTRLTVL.

The chain uses TRBV10-3 and TRBJ2-5, with TRBD1 identical over 7 bases. From germline, CDR1 is ENHRY and CDR2 SYGVKD. The CDR3 covers 13 residues. V was clipped by 2 bases and J by 5 bases; unmatched bases: 2. The CDR3 loop reads CAISETGEETQYF. Written as DNA, the CDR3 is TGTGCCATCAGTGAGACAGGGGAGGAGACCCAGTACTTC.

This clonotype came up many times. The gene calls are TRBV5-1 and TRBJ2-1, with D tentatively TRBD2 (5 bases). Trimming removed 3 bases from V and 3 bases from J, with 7 bases in between. CDR1 and CDR2 from the germline V gene are SGHRS and YFSETQ. The CDR3 totals 13 residues. In nucleotides, the CDR3 is TGCGCCAGCAGCTCTGACTACTACAATGAGCAGTTCTTC. Amino acids: CASSSDYYNEQFF.

This sequence joins TRBV15 and TRBJ1-5; D remains ambiguous. The germline V gene has CDR1 LNHNV and CDR2 YYDKDF (reference sequence). The CDR3 runs 14 residues. V dropped 1 base and J dropped 6 bases, with 10 bases sitting between them. The CDR3 bases are TGTGCCACCAGCAGAGGGGGAGGAGGTCAGCCCCAGCATTTT. Protein product: CATSRGGGGQPQHF.

This clonotype was counted many times. This chain joins TRBV2 and TRBJ2-2; 8 nucleotides match TRBD1. J was trimmed by 5 bases and V by 11 bases; bases with no gene match: 10. Germline lookup yields CDR1 SNHLY and CDR2 FYNNEI. The CDR3 runs 14 residues. DNA for the CDR3: TGTGCCGGCCGGACAGGGCGGGTTACCGGGGAGCTGTTTTTT. This encodes CAGRTGRVTGELFF.

At least ten counts were recorded for this clonotype. The V call is TRBV10-3, the J call TRBJ1-3, with D unclear. The V gene lost 3 bases and the J gene lost 0 bases, with 9 bases spanning the gap. Germline assignment: CDR1 ENHRY and CDR2 SYGVKD. The CDR3 has 15 amino acids. CDR3 sequence (DNA): TGTGCCATCAGTGATGAGGGCACCTCTGGAAACACCATATATTTT. Translation: CAISDEGTSGNTIYF.

This chain connects TRBV5-1 to TRBJ2-1; D assignment may be TRBD1 or TRBD2 (5 bases each). Germline CDR1 is SGHRS and CDR2 is YFSETQ. The CDR3 covers 13 residues. V was pared by 4 bases and J by 9 bases, with 14 bases between. CDR3 protein: CASSQIGGGEQFF. The CDR3 nucleotides read TGCGCCAGCAGCCAGATTGGGGGTGGTGAGCAGTTCTTC.

This clonotype came up many times. The V gene is TRBV28, the J gene TRBJ2-1, with TRBD2 identical over 8 bases. The V and J ends lost 3 bases and 2 bases, in that order; junction bases with no gene match: 6. This CDR3 region has 16 residues. CDR1 and CDR2 from the germline V gene are MDHEN and SYDVKM. CDR3 region: CASSFTGRGTYNEQFF. In DNA form, the CDR3 reads TGTGCCAGCAGTTTCACCGGGAGGGGTACCTACAATGAGCAGTTCTTC.

The chain links TRBV20-1 to TRBJ1-1; 7 bases agree with TRBD1. The CDR3 has 14 residues. CDR1 and CDR2 from the germline V gene are DFQATT and SNEGSKA (reference sequence). The junction had 10 bases not matched to a gene; V was cut back by 3 bases and J by 6 bases. In DNA form, the CDR3 reads TGCAGTGCTAGTTTCCCGACAGGGAGGGCTGAAGCTTTCTTT. Protein: CSASFPTGRAEAFF.

Ten or more counts support this clonotype. The chain recombines TRBV4-1 with TRBJ2-7, with D perhaps TRBD1 (6 bases). Germline CDR1 reads MGHRA; CDR2 reads YSYEKL. The CDR3 loop spans 18 amino acids. Trimming removed 1 base from V and 0 bases from J, with 19 bases in between. CDR3 protein: CASSQGVLGDISSYEQYV. CDR3 DNA: TGCGCCAGCAGCCAAGGGGTGCTGGGGGACATTAGCTCCTACGAGCAGTACGTC.

This clonotype was seen only a few times. The chain joins TRBV4-1 to TRBJ2-5; D is unclear. The CDR3 contains 14 residues. The germline CDR1 and CDR2 sequences are MGHRA and YSYEKL. Trimming removed 1 base at V and 2 bases at J, with 8 bases between. Written as DNA, the CDR3 is TGCGCCAGCAGCCAAGTTCTGGTACAAGAGACCCAGTACTTC. Translation gives CASSQVLVQETQYF.

The V gene is TRBV18, the J gene TRBJ2-1, with TRBD2 matching 8 bases. CDR3 length: 15 amino acids. The J segment lost 2 bases and the V segment lost 3 bases, leaving 3 bases of the junction unmatched. Germline V CDR1 and CDR2: KGHSH, LQKENI. The CDR3 region has the DNA TGTGCCAGCTCACCTCCGGGACTAGCCTACAATGAGCAGTTCTTC. Translating gives CASSPPGLAYNEQFF.

V and J are TRBV20-1 and TRBJ2-7; 8 nucleotides agree with TRBD2. Germline CDR1 reads DFQATT; CDR2 reads SNEGSKA (reference sequence). This CDR3 is built from 15 residues. Trimming removed 5 bases from V and 2 bases from J; junction bases left unmatched: 11. The CDR3 DNA follows: TGCAGTGCTCGGCATTTCGGTAGCGGGGCCTACGAGCAGTACGTC. This encodes CSARHFGSGAYEQYV.

In its sample, this clonotype was seen many times. V gene TRBV2 combines with J gene TRBJ2-1, with 10 bases lining up with TRBD1. CDR3 length equals 16 residues. V lost 6 bases to trimming and J lost 9 bases; unmatched junction nucleotides: 14. The germline V gene has CDR1 SNHLY and CDR2 FYNNEI. CDR3 coding DNA: TGTGCCAGCAGCCACCGCGGGACAGGGGCGGGAGGTGAGCAGTTCTTC. Amino acid sequence: CASSHRGTGAGGEQFF.

This clonotype has at least ten counts. This rearrangement joins TRBV28 to TRBJ2-5; no clear D. Germline V CDR1 and CDR2: MDHEN, SYDVKM. The germline V and J ends were trimmed by 2 bases and 1 base, with 8 bases remaining between them. The CDR3 has 14 residues. Here the CDR3 reads CASSLGQIQETQYF. The CDR3 DNA is TGTGCCAGCAGTTTAGGGCAGATCCAAGAGACCCAGTACTTC.

There are many counts of this clonotype. The chain is built from TRBV5-1 and TRBJ2-1, with TRBD2 as a possible D gene (6 bases). V was trimmed by 2 bases and J by 8 bases, leaving 20 bases between them. The CDR3 is made up of 16 amino acids. CDR1 and CDR2 from the germline V gene are SGHRS and YFSETQ. DNA for the CDR3: TGCGCCAGCAGCTTTGGGGGGACGGCAAGGGTGGATGAGCAGTTCTTC. Translating it yields CASSFGGTARVDEQFF. Full variable domain (rest looked up from reference TRBV5-1 and TRBJ2-1): KAGVTQTPRYLIKTRGQQVTLSCSPISGHRSVSWYQQTPGQGLQFLFEYFSETQRNKGNFPGRFSGRQFSNSRSEMNVSTLELGDSALYLCASSFGGTARVDEQFFGPGTRLTVL.

This clonotype was seen at least ten times. The chain is built from TRBV4-1 and TRBJ1-2; tentative D call: TRBD1 (6 bases). The germline V gene has CDR1 MGHRA and CDR2 YSYEKL. This CDR3 is 15 amino acids long. V was cut by 1 base and J by 4 bases, with 13 bases left in between. CDR3: CASSQGVRGSYGYTF. CDR3 DNA sequence: TGCGCCAGCAGCCAAGGTGTCAGGGGATCCTATGGCTACACCTTC.

This clonotype was seen repeatedly, ten times or more. The gene calls are TRBV7-2 and TRBJ2-3; possibly TRBD1 for D (5 bases). In germline, CDR1 is SGHTA, CDR2 FQGNSA. Trimming took off 2 bases at V and 2 bases at J, with 11 bases between the two ends. The CDR3 covers 15 residues. The CDR3 DNA sequence: TGTGCCAGCAGCTTAAGGGGTCTGAACACAGATACGCAGTATTTT. As protein: CASSLRGLNTDTQYF.

This clonotype was seen many times. The chain carries TRBV12-3 or TRBV12-4 and TRBJ1-1; D gene uncertain. V lost 1 base, J lost 4 bases, and 10 bases lay in between. The CDR3 loop spans 14 amino acids. The CDR3 bases are TGTGCCAGCAGTTTAGGTATGGTGGGCACTGAAGCTTTCTTT. Its translation is CASSLGMVGTEAFF.

This chain joins TRBV6-1 and TRBJ2-2, with D possibly being TRBD2 (5 bases). Germline lookup yields CDR1 MNHNS and CDR2 SASEGT. CDR3 length: 14 residues. The germline V and J ends were trimmed by 4 bases and 4 bases, with 10 bases remaining between them. CDR3 residues: CASSVTRVTGELFF. CDR3 nucleotide sequence: TGTGCCAGCAGTGTAACGAGGGTCACCGGGGAGCTGTTTTTT.

In this sample, this clonotype turned up a few times. This chain joins TRBV7-9 and TRBJ2-2; no reliable D call. CDR1 and CDR2 (germline): SEHNR, FQNEAQ (reference sequence). V shed 5 bases and J shed 6 bases, with 16 bases lying between them. The length of the CDR3 is 15 residues. The CDR3 DNA is TGTGCCAGCAGCCGGTCCCAGGATTCGTCCGGGGAGCTGTTTTTT. It codes for CASSRSQDSSGELFF.

The sample holds many counts of this clonotype. The genes are TRBV7-2 and TRBJ2-1, with 7 bases matching TRBD1. CDR1 is SGHTA, CDR2 FQGNSA, per germline. V lost 2 bases to trimming and J lost 9 bases; unmatched junction nucleotides: 7. The CDR3 is 14 residues long. CDR3 DNA sequence: TGTGCCAGCAGCTTAAACAGGGGAGTGGGTGAGCAGTTCTTC. Its protein is CASSLNRGVGEQFF.

This clonotype has a count of ten or more. The J gene is TRBJ2-2, the V gene TRBV11-2; no firm D call. The CDR3 length is 16 residues. Trimming cost V 0 bases and J 1 base, with 9 bases left between them. CDR1 is SGHAT, CDR2 FQNNGV, per germline. CDR3 sequence (DNA): TGTGCCAGCAGCTTAGAAGGCAGTTGGAACACCGGGGAGCTGTTTTTT. It specifies CASSLEGSWNTGELFF. Based on the CDR3 plus reference TRBV11-2 and TRBJ2-2, the full variable domain is EAGVAQSPRYKIIEKRQSVAFWCNPISGHATLYWYQQILGQGPKLLIQFQNNGVVDDSQLPKDRFSAERLKGVDSTLKIQPAKLEDSAVYLCASSLEGSWNTGELFFGEGSRLTVL.